The source of this T cell receptor beta chain is a study of blood T cell repertoires in COVID-19. For the study at large: T cells, B-cell-depleted T cells, or PBMCs provided the cDNA or gDNA that served as material.

This CDR3 spans 14 amino acids. Germline trimming cut 5 bases from V and 7 bases from J; bases unmatched to any gene: 3. Looked up from germline, CDR1 is MNHEY and CDR2 is SVGAGI. Here immunoSEQ multiplex PCR was the method, and the copy in TCRdb shows in-frame clones only, minus some. The data contain some 350,000 clones, about 83% of them seen just once; the ten biggest clones take up under 3%. The sample was peripheral blood. This sequence was found in a man aged 30 to 39 with active or convalescent COVID-19. This chain links TRBV6-5 with TRBJ1-6; 9 positions match TRBD1. The CDR3 sequence is CASSQGTGNSPLHF. The CDR3 bases are TGTGCCAGCAGTCAGGGGACAGGGAATTCACCCCTCCACTTT.